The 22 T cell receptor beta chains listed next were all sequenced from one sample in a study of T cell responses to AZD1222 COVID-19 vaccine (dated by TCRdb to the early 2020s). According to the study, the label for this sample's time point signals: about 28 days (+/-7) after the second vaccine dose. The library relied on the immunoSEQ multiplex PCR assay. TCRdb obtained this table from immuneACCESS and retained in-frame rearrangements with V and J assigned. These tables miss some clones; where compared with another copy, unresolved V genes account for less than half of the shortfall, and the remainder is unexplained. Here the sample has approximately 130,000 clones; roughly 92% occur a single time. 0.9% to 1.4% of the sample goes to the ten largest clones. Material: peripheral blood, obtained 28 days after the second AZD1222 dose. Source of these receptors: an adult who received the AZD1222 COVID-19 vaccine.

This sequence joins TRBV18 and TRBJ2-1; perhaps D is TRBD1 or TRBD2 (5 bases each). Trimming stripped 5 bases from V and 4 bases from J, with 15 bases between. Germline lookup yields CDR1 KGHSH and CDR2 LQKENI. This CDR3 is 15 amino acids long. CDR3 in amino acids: CASSDTSGGYNEQFF. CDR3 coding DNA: TGTGCCAGCTCAGATACTAGTGGGGGTTACAATGAGCAGTTCTTC.

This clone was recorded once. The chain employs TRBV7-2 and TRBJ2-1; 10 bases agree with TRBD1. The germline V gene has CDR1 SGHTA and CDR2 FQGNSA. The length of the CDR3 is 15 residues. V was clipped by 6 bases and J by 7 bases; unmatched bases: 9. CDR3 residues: CASSPGTGDRNEQFF. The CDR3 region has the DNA TGTGCCAGCAGTCCCGGGACAGGGGACCGAAATGAGCAGTTCTTC.

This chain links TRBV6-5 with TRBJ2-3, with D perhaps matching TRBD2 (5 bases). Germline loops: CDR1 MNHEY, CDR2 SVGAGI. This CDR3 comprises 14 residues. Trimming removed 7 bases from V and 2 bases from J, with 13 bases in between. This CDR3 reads CASKRRGSTDTQYF. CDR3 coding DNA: TGTGCCAGCAAGAGGCGAGGGTCCACAGATACGCAGTATTTT.

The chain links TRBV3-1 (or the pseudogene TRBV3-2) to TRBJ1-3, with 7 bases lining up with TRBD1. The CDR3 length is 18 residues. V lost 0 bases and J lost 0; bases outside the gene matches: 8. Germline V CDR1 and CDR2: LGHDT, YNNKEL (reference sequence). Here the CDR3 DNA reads TGTGCCAGCAGCCAAGATTGGGGACAGACCCGCTCTGGAAACACCATATATTTT. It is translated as CASSQDWGQTRSGNTIYF.

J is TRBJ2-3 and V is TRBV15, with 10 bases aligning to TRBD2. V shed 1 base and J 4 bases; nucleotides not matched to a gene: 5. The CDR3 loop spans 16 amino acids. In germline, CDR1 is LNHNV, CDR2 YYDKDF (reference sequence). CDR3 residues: CATSRGTSGLPDTQYF. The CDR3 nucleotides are TGTGCCACCAGCAGAGGGACTAGCGGATTGCCAGATACGCAGTATTTT.

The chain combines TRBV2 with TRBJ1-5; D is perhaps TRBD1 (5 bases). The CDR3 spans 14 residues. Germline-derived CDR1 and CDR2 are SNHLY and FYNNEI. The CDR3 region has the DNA TGTGCATCCAGCATCGGGGGGATGAATCAGCCCCAGCATTTT. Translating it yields CASSIGGMNQPQHF.

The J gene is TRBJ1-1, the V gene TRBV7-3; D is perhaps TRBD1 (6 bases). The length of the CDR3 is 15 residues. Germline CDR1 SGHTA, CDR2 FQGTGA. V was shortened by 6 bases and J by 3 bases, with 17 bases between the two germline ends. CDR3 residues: CASRLRQVSDTEAFF. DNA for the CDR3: TGTGCCAGCAGACTACGACAGGTTTCCGACACTGAAGCTTTCTTT.

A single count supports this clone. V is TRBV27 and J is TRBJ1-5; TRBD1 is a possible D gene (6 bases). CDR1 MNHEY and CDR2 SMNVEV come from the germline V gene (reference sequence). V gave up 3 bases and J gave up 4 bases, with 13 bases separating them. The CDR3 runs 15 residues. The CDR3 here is CASSFRRGGNQPQHF. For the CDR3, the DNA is TGTGCCAGCAGTTTCCGCAGGGGAGGAAATCAGCCCCAGCATTTT.

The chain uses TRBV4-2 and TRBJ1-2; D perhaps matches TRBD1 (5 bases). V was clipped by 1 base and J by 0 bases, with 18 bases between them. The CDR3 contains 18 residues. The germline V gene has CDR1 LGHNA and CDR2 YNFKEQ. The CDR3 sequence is CASSQVVGDWGTNYGYTF. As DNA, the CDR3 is TGTGCCAGCAGCCAAGTAGTGGGCGACTGGGGGACTAACTATGGCTACACCTTC.

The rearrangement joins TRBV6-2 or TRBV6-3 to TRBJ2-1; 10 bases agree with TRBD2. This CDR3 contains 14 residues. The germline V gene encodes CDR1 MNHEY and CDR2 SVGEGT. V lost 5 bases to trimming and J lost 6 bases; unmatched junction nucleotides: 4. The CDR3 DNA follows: TGTGCCAGCAGTAGGCTAGCGGGAGCCAATGAGCAGTTCTTC. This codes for CASSRLAGANEQFF.

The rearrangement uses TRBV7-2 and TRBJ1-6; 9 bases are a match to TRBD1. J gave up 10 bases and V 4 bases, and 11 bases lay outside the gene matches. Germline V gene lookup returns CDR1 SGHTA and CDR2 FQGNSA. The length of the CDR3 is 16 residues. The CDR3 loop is CASSSTTGGLGSPLHF. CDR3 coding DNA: TGTGCCAGCAGCTCGACAACAGGGGGCCTAGGCTCACCCCTCCACTTT.

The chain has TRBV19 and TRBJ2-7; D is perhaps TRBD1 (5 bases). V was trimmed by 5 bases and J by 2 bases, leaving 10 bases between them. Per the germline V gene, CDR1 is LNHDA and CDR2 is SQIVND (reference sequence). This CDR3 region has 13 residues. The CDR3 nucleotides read TGTGCCAGTAGTCCCCCAGGGACCTACGAGCAGTACTTC. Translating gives CASSPPGTYEQYF.

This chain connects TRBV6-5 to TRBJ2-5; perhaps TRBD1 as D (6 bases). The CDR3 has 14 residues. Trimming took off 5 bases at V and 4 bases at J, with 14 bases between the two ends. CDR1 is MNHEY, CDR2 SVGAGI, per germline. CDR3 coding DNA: TGTGCCAGCAGTCCCCGACAGGCACGAGAGACCCAGTACTTC. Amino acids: CASSPRQARETQYF.

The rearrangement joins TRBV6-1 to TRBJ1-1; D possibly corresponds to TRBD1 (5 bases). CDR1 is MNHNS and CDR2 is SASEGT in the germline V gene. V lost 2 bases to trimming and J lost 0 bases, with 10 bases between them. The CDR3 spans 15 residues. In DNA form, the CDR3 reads TGTGCCAGCAGTGAAAGGGGCAGCCTGAACACTGAAGCTTTCTTT. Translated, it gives CASSERGSLNTEAFF.

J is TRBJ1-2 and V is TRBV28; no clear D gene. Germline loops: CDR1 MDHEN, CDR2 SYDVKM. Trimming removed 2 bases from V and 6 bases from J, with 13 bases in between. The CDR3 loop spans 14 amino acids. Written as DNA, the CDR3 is TGTGCCAGCAGTTTACTCGGGGAAGTAAATGGCTACACCTTC. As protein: CASSLLGEVNGYTF.

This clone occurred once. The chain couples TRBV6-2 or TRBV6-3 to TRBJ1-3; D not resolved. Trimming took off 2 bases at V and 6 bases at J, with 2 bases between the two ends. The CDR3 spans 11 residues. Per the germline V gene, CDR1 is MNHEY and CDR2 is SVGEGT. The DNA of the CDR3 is TGTGCCAGCAGTTACGAAAACACCATATATTTT. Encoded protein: CASSYENTIYF.

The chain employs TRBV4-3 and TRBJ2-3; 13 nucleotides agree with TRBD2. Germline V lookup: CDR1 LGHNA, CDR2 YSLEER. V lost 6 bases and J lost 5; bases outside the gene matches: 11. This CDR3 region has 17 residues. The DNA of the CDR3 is TGCGCCAGCAGGAGGAGGACTAGCGGGAGAGGAGGAGATACGCAGTATTTT. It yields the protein CASRRRTSGRGGDTQYF.

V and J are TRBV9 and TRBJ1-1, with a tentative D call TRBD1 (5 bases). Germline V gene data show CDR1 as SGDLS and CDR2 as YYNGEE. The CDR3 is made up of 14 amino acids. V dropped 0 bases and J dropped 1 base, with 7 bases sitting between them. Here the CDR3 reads CASSVDRRNTEAFF. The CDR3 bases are TGTGCCAGCAGCGTAGACAGGAGGAACACTGAAGCTTTCTTT.

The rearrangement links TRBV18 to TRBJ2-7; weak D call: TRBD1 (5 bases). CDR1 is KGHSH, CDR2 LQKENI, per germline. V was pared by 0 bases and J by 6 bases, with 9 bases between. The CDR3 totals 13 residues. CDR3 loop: CASSPPTVGEQYF. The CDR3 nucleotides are TGTGCCAGCTCACCACCGACAGTTGGCGAGCAGTACTTC.

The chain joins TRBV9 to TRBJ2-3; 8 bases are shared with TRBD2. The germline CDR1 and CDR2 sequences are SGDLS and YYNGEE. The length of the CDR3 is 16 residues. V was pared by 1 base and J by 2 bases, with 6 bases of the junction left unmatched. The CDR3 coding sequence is TGTGCCAGCAGCGTAACGGAGCGGGGGTACACAGATACGCAGTATTTT. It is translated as CASSVTERGYTDTQYF.

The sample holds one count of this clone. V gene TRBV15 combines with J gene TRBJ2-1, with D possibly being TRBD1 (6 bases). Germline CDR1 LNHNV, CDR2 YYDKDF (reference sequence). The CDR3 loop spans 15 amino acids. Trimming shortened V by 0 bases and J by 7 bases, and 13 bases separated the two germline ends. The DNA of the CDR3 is TGTGCCACCAGCAGAGATAAGGCAGGGGCTAATGAGCAGTTCTTC. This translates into CATSRDKAGANEQFF.

The CDR3 here is CASRVRGESSYNEQFF. The CDR3 region has the DNA TGTGCCAGCAGGGTGAGGGGGGAAAGCTCCTACAATGAGCAGTTCTTC. This rearrangement joins TRBV11-3 to TRBJ2-1; D might be TRBD1 or TRBD2, each matching 6 bases. Trimming removed 6 bases at V and 0 bases at J, with 15 bases between. Germline V gene sequence: CDR1 SGHNT, CDR2 YENEEA. This CDR3 spans 16 amino acids. The full variable domain, rest sourced from reference TRBV11-3 and TRBJ2-1, is EAGVVQSPRYKIIEKKQPVAFWCNPISGHNTLYWYLQNLGQGPELLIRYENEEAVDDSQLPKDRFSAERLKGVDSTLKIQPAELGDSAVYLCASRVRGESSYNEQFFGPGTRLTVL.